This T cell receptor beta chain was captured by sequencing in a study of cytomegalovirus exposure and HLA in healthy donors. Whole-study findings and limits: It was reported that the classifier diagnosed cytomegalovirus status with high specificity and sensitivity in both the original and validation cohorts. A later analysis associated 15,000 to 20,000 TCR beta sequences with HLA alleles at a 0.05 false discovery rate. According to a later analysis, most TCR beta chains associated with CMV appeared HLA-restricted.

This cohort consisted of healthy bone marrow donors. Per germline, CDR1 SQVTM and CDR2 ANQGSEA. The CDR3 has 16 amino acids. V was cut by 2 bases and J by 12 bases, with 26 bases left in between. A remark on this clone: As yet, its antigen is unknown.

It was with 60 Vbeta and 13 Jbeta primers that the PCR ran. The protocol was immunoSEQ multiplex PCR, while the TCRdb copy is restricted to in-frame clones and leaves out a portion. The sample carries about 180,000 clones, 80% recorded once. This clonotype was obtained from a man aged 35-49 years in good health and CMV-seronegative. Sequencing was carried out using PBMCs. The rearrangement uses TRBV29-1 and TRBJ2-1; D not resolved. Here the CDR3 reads CSVESVQNSPKSWQFF. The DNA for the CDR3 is TGCAGCGTTGAATCAGTACAGAACTCCCCTAAATCCTGGCAGTTCTTC.